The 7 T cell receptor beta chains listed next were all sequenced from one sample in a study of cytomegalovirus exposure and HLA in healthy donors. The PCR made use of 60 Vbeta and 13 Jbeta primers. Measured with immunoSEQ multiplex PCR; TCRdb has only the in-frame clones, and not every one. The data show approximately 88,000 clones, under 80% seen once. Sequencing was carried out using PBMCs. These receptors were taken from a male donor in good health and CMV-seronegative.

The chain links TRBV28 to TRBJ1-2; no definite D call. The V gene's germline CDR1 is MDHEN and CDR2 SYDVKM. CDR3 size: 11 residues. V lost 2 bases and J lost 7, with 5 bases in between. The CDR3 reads CASSLQRGYTF. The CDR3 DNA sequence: TGTGCCAGCAGTTTACAGCGTGGCTACACCTTC.

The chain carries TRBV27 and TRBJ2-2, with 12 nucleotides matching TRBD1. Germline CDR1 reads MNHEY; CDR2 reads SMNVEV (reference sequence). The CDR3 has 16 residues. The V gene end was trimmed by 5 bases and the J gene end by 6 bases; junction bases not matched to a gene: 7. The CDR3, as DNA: TGTGCCAGCAGTGTGTGGGACAGGGGGCGGGCCGGGGAGCTGTTTTTT. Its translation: CASSVWDRGRAGELFF.

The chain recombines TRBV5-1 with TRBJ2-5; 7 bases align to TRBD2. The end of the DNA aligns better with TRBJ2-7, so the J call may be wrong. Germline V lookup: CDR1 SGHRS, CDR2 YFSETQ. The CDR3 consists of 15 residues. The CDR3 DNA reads TGCGCCAGCAGCCCCAGCGGGATGGCTTCGTACGAGCAGTACTTC. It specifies CASSPSGMASYEQYF.

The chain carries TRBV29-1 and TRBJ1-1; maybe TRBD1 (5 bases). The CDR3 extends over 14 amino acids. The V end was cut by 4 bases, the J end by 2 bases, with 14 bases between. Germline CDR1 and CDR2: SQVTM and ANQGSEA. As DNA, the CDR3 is TGCAGCGTTGGGTGGGCGACAGCTAACACTGAAGCTTTCTTT. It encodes CSVGWATANTEAFF.

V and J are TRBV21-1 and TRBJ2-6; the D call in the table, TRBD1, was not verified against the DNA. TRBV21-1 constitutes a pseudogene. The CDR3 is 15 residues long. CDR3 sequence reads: CASLDRRSGANVLTF. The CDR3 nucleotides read TGTGCCAGCTTGGACAGACGCTCTGGGGCCAACGTCCTGACTTTC.

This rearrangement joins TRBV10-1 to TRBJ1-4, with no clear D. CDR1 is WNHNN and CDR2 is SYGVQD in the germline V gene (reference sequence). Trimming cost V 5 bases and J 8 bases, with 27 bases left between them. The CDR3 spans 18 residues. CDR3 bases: TGCGCCAGCAGTAAAATCGACAAACTCCCCTTAAGTCCGGAAAAACTGTTTTTT. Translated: CASSKIDKLPLSPEKLFF.

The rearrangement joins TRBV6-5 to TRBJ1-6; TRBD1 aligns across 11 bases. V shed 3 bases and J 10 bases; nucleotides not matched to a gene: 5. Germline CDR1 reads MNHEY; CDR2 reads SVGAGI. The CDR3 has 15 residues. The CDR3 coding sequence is TGTGCCAGCAGTTATCAGGGACAGGGGGACTCACCCCTCCACTTT. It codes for CASSYQGQGDSPLHF.